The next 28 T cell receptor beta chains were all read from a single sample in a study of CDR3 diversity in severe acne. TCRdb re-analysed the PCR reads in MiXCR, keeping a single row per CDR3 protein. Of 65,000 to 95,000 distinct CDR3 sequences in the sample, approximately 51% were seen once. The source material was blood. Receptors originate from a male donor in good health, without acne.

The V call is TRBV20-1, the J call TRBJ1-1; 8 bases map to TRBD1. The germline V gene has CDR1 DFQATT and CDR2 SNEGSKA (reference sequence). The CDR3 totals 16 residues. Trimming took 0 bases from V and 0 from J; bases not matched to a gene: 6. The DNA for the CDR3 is TGCAGTGCTAGAGACAGGGACAGGTATATGAACACTGAAGCTTTCTTT. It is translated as CSARDRDRYMNTEAFF.

The CDR3 DNA follows: TGTGCCAGCAGCTCCCTTAGCGGGTACTCCTACGAGCAGTACTTC. It is translated as CASSSLSGYSYEQYF. The J gene is TRBJ2-7, the V gene TRBV7-9; 7 bases are a match to TRBD2. Per germline, CDR1 SEHNR and CDR2 FQNEAQ (reference sequence). The CDR3 totals 15 residues. J was trimmed by 0 bases and V by 4 bases; bases with no gene match: 6.

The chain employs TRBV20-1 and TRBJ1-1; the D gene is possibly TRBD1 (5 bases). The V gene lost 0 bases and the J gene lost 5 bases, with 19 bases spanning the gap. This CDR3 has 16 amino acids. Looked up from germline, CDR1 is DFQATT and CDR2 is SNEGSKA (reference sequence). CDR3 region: CSARDLGGSGETEAFF. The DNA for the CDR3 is TGCAGTGCTAGAGATCTTGGGGGTTCTGGGGAGACTGAAGCTTTCTTT.

The CDR3 region is CASSLGPGRNTEAFF. CDR3 bases: TGTGCCAGCAGCTTAGGGCCCGGCAGGAACACTGAAGCTTTCTTT. The chain joins TRBV7-9 to TRBJ1-1; D is ambiguous. V was clipped by 1 base and J by 1 base, with 10 bases between them. The CDR3 is 15 amino acids. CDR1 and CDR2 from the germline V gene are SEHNR and FQNEAQ (reference sequence).

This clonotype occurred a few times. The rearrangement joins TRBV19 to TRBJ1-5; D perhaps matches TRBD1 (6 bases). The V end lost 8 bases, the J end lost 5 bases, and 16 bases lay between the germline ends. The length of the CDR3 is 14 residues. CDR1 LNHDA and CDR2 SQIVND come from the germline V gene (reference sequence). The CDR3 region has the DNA TGTGCCAGTCGTACGACAGGCCTTCATCAGCCCCAGCATTTT. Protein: CASRTTGLHQPQHF.

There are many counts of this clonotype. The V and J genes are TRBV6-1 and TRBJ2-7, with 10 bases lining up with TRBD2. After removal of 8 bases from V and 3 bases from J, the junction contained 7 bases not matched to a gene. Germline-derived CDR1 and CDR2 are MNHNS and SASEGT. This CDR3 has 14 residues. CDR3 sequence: CASHPLAGNYEQYF. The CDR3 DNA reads TGTGCCAGCCACCCACTAGCGGGGAACTACGAGCAGTACTTC.

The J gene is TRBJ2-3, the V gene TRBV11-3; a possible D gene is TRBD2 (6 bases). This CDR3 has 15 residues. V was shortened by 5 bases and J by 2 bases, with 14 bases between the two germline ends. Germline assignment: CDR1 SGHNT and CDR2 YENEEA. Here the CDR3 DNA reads TGTGCCAGCAGCCCCCTAGGAGGGCTCACAGATACGCAGTATTTT. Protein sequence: CASSPLGGLTDTQYF.

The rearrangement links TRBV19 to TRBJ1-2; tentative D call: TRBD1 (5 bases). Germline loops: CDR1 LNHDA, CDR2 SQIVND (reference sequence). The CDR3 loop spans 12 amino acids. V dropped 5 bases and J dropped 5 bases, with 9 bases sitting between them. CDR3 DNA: TGTGCCAGTAGTCGGGACGTTTATGGCTACACCTTC. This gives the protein CASSRDVYGYTF.

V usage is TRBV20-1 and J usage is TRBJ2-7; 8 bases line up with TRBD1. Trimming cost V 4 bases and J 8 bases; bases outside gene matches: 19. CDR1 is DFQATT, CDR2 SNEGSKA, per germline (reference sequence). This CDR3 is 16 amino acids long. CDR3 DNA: TGCAGTGCTACCTGGATGACCAGGGGGCATCAGCCCCAGCAGTACTTC. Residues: CSATWMTRGHQPQQYF.

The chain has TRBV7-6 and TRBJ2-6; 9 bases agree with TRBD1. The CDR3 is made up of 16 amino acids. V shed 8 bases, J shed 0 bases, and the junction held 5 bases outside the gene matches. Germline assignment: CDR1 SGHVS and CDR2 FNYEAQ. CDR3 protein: CASRDRASSGANVLTF. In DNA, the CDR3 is TGTGCCAGCCGGGACAGGGCTAGCTCTGGGGCCAACGTCCTGACTTTC.

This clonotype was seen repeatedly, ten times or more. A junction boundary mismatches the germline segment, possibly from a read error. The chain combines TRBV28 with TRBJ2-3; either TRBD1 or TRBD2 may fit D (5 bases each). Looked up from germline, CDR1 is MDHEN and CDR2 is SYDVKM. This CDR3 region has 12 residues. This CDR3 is CASTRGRDPESF. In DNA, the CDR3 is TGTGCCAGCACAAGGGGACGGGACCCCGAGTCTTTT.

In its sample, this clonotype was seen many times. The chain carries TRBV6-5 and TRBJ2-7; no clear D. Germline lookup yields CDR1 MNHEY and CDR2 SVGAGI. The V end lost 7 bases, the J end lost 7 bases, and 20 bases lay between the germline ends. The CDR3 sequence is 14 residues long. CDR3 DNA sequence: TGTGCCAGCATTCCTATTTCGGGTAGTCGGGAGCAGTACTTC. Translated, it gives CASIPISGSREQYF.

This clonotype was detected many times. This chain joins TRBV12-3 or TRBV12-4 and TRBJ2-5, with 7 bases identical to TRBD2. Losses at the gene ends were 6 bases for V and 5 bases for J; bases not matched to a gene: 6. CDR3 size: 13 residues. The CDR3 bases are TGTGCCAGCAGGCTCCAGGGAGGGGAGACCCAGTACTTC. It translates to CASRLQGGETQYF.

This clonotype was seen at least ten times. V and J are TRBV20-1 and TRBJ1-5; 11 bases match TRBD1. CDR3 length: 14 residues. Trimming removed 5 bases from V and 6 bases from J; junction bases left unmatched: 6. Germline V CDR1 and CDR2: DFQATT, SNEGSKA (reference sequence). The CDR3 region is CSAGQGAVVQPQHF. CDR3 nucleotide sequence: TGCAGTGCTGGACAGGGGGCCGTTGTTCAGCCCCAGCATTTT.

The CDR3 sequence: CASSLHQGNSPLHF. The CDR3, as DNA: TGTGCCAGCAGCTTGCATCAGGGAAATTCACCCCTCCACTTT. V usage is TRBV7-2 and J usage is TRBJ1-6; tentative D call: TRBD1 (5 bases). This CDR3 comprises 14 residues. The germline gives CDR1 SGHTA, CDR2 FQGNSA. V was cut by 3 bases and J by 7 bases, with 10 bases left in between.

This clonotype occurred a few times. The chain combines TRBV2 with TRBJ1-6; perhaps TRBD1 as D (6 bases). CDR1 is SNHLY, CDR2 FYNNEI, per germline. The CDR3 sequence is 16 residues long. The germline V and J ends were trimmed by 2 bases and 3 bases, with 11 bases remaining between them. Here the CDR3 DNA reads TGTGCCAGCAGTGAACGAGAAGGGGGCTATAATTCACCCCTCCACTTT. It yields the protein CASSEREGGYNSPLHF.

CDR3: CASSSSTGRFNQPQHF. CDR3 DNA sequence: TGTGCCAGCAGCTCCTCGACTGGAAGGTTCAATCAGCCCCAGCATTTT. The V call is TRBV7-9, the J call TRBJ1-5; D gene ambiguous. There are 16 residues in the CDR3. V shed 4 bases and J shed 3 bases, with 16 bases lying between them. Germline V gene lookup returns CDR1 SEHNR and CDR2 FQNEAQ (reference sequence).

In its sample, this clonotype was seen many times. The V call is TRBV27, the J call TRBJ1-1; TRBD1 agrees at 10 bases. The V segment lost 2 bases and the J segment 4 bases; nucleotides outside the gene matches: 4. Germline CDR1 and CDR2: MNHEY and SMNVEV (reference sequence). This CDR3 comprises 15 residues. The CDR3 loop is CASSLLGDRGTEAFF. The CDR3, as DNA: TGTGCCAGCAGTTTACTGGGGGACAGGGGCACTGAAGCTTTCTTT.

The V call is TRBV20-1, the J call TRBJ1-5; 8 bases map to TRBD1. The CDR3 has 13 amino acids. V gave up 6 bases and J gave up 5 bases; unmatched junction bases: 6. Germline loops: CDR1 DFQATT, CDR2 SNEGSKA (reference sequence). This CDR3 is CSAPGQGDQPQHF. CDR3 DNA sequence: TGCAGTGCCCCCGGACAGGGCGATCAGCCCCAGCATTTT.

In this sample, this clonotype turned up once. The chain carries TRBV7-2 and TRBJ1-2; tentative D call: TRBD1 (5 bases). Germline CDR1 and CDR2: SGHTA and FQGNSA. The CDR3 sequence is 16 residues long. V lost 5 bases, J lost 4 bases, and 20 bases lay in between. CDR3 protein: CASSPPGRGPSYGYTF. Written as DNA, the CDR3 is TGTGCCAGCAGCCCCCCGGGGAGGGGACCCTCCTATGGCTACACCTTC. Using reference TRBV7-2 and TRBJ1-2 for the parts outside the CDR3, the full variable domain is GAGVSQSPSNKVTEKGKDVELRCDPISGHTALYWYRQSLGQGLEFLIYFQGNSAPDKSGLPSDRFSAERTGGSVSTLTIQRTQQEDSAVYLCASSPPGRGPSYGYTFGSGTRLTVV.

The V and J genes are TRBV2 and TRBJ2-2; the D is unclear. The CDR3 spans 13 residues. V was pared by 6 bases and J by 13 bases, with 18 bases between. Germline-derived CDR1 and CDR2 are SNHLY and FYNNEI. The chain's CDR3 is CASSLNFLRGLFF. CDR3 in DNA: TGTGCCAGCAGCTTAAACTTCCTCCGCGGGCTGTTTTTT.

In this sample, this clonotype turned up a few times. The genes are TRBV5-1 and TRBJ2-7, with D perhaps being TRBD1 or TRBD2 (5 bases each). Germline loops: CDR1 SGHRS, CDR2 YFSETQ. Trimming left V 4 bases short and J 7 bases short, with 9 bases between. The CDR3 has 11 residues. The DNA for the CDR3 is TGCGCCAGCAGCGGGGGTTGGGAGCAGTACTTC. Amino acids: CASSGGWEQYF.

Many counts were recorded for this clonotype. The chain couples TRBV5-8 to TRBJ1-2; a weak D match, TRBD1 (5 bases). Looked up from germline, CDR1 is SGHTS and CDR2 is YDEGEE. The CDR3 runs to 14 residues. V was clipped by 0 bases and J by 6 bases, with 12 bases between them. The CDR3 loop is CASSLGRVLDGYTF. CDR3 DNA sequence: TGTGCCAGCAGCTTGGGCAGGGTCTTAGATGGCTACACCTTC.

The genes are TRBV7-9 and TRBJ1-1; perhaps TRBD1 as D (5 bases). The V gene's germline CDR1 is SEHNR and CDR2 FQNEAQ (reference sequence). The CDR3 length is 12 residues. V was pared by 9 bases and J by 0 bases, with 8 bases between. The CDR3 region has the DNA TGTGCCAGTGGGGGGATGAACACTGAAGCTTTCTTT. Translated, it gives CASGGMNTEAFF.

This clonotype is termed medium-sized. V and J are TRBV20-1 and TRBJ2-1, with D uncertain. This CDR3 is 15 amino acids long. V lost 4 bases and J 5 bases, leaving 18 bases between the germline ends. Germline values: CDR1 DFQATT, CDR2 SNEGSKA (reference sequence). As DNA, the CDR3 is TGCAGTGCTAAATCCGTAGATGTCCCAAACAATGAGCAGTTCTTC. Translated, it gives CSAKSVDVPNNEQFF.

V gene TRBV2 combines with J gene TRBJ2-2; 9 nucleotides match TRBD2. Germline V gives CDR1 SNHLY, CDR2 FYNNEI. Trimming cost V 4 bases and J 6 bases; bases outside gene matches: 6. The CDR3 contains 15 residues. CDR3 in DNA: TGTGCCAGCAGTGTATTAGCGGGAGTGGCCGGGGAGCTGTTTTTT. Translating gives CASSVLAGVAGELFF.

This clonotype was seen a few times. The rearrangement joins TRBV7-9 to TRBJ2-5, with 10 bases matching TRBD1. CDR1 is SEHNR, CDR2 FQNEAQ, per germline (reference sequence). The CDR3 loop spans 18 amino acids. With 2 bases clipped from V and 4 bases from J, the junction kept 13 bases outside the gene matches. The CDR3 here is CASSLPRYGDRGRETQYF. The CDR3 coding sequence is TGTGCCAGCAGCTTACCTCGCTATGGGGACAGGGGACGAGAGACCCAGTACTTC.

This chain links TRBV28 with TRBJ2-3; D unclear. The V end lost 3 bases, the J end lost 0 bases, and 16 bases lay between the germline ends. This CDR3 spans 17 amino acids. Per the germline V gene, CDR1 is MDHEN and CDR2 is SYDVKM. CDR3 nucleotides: TGTGCCAGCAGTTTTAATCAACCTTTTTGGAGCACAGATACGCAGTATTTT. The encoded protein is CASSFNQPFWSTDTQYF. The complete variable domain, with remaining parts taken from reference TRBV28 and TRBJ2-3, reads DVKVTQSSRYLVKRTGEKVFLECVQDMDHENMFWYRQDPGLGLRLIYFSYDVKMKEKGDIPEGYSVSREKKERFSLILESASTNQTSMYLCASSFNQPFWSTDTQYFGPGTRLTVL.